Following are 16 T cell receptor beta chains from one sample sequenced in a study of CD8+ T cells in alopecia areata. The treatment here: oral pan-JAK inhibitor, 5-10 mg twice daily. RNA was extracted and reverse transcribed into cDNA as the sequencing template. Only in-frame clones appear in the TCRdb table, and some are missing; sequencing was by immunoSEQ multiplex PCR. The sample holds about 100,000 clones, roughly 45% seen once. The sample was CD8+ T cells sorted from blood, taken at week 24, from a patient treated with tofacitinib. The source of these receptors is a human donor with alopecia areata.

The CDR3, as DNA: TGCGCCAGCAGCCTCAGGACTAGCGGGAGTTCAGAGGAGCAGTTCTTC. Protein product: CASSLRTSGSSEEQFF. The J gene is TRBJ2-1, the V gene TRBV4-1; 13 nucleotides line up with TRBD2. Germline CDR1 reads MGHRA; CDR2 reads YSYEKL. The length of the CDR3 is 16 residues. The V segment lost 4 bases and the J segment 10 bases; nucleotides outside the gene matches: 10.

V is TRBV6-4 and J is TRBJ2-1; unclear D gene. The V end was cut by 4 bases, the J end by 6 bases, with 10 bases between. CDR1 and CDR2 (germline): MRHNA, SNTAGT. CDR3 size: 13 residues. The DNA for the CDR3 is TGTGCCAGCAGTGTAACGACCTCCAATGAGCAGTTCTTC. It encodes CASSVTTSNEQFF.

The sample holds a few counts of this clone. J is TRBJ2-2 and V is TRBV29-1, with D possibly matching TRBD2 (5 bases). From germline, CDR1 is SQVTM and CDR2 ANQGSEA. V lost 1 base to trimming and J lost 13 bases, with 16 bases between them. This CDR3 spans 13 amino acids. The DNA of the CDR3 is TGCAGCGTTGAAGCGACCGGGGTCAGGAGGCTGTTTTTT. It encodes CSVEATGVRRLFF.

V and J are TRBV4-1 and TRBJ2-1; the D is unclear. Germline assignment: CDR1 MGHRA and CDR2 YSYEKL. The CDR3 runs 14 residues. Trimming pared 4 bases from V and 8 bases from J, leaving 15 bases between. CDR3 sequence reads: CASSPQGPGDEQFF. The CDR3 DNA sequence: TGCGCCAGCAGCCCCCAAGGCCCTGGGGATGAGCAGTTCTTC.

This clone was observed a handful of times. V usage is TRBV7-9 and J usage is TRBJ1-2, with a weak D call TRBD1 (5 bases). Trimming took 8 bases from V and 8 from J, leaving 21 bases between them. CDR1 and CDR2 (germline): SEHNR, FQNEAQ (reference sequence). The CDR3 has 14 amino acids. The CDR3 region is CASHPGLDVRGYTF. CDR3 coding DNA: TGTGCCAGCCACCCGGGGCTGGACGTACGGGGCTACACCTTC.

This clone was picked up a small number of times. The V gene is TRBV2, the J gene TRBJ2-3, with D perhaps TRBD2 (6 bases). This CDR3 region has 13 residues. Germline CDR1 is SNHLY and CDR2 is FYNNEI. Trimming removed 8 bases at V and 4 bases at J, with 13 bases between. In nucleotides, the CDR3 is TGTGCCAGCCCGGGGACGGGAGCAGATACGCAGTATTTT. Encoded protein: CASPGTGADTQYF.

The genes are TRBV19 and TRBJ2-7, with unresolved D. The V end was cut by 1 base, the J end by 2 bases, with 6 bases between. The CDR3 sequence is 13 residues long. Germline V gene data show CDR1 as LNHDA and CDR2 as SQIVND (reference sequence). The CDR3: CASSIGGAYEQYF. In nucleotides, the CDR3 is TGTGCCAGTAGTATAGGAGGAGCCTACGAGCAGTACTTC.

The V and J genes are TRBV7-6 and TRBJ2-3; D remains unclear. This CDR3 spans 15 amino acids. Germline V gene data show CDR1 as SGHVS and CDR2 as FNYEAQ. The V end was cut by 1 base, the J end by 6 bases, with 14 bases between. The CDR3 sequence is CASSLVLGVADTQYF. DNA of the CDR3: TGTGCCAGCAGCTTAGTTTTGGGTGTTGCGGATACGCAGTATTTT.

The J gene is TRBJ2-3, the V gene TRBV11-3, with 12 bases aligning to TRBD2. The V segment lost 5 bases and the J segment 3 bases; nucleotides outside the gene matches: 6. Germline V gene sequence: CDR1 SGHNT, CDR2 YENEEA. This CDR3 comprises 16 residues. CDR3 nucleotide sequence: TGTGCCAGCAGCGCGCAACTAGCGGGAGGAACAGATACGCAGTATTTT. Translation gives CASSAQLAGGTDTQYF.

This chain connects TRBV29-1 to TRBJ2-7, with 8 bases identical to TRBD1. Germline CDR1 SQVTM, CDR2 ANQGSEA. The length of the CDR3 is 14 residues. V lost 7 bases and J lost 7; bases outside the gene matches: 15. In nucleotides, the CDR3 is TGCAGCGCGAATACAGGGGGTAATCTTCGGGAGCAGTACTTC. Translating it yields CSANTGGNLREQYF.

In its sample, this clone was seen a few times. The V and J genes are TRBV2 and TRBJ2-1, with D possibly being TRBD2 (5 bases). The CDR3 extends over 11 amino acids. CDR1 and CDR2 from the germline V gene are SNHLY and FYNNEI. V dropped 6 bases and J dropped 14 bases, with 14 bases sitting between them. The CDR3 nucleotides read TGTGCCAGCAGCGATGGGGAGTGGAAGTTCTTC. This encodes CASSDGEWKFF.

This clone was counted between two and nine times. The same CDR3 arises from other DNA sequences in this sample as well. V is TRBV29-1 and J is TRBJ2-7; D is perhaps TRBD2 (7 bases). The length of the CDR3 is 11 residues. V dropped 6 bases and J dropped 7 bases, with 13 bases sitting between them. The germline V gene has CDR1 SQVTM and CDR2 ANQGSEA. CDR3 DNA: TGCAGCGTCAGGGAGGGGGGGGAGCAGTACTTC. This gives the protein CSVREGGEQYF.

The chain employs TRBV4-1 and TRBJ2-7; 10 bases match TRBD1. Germline loops: CDR1 MGHRA, CDR2 YSYEKL. Trimming took 1 base from V and 7 from J; bases not matched to a gene: 7. This CDR3 is 15 amino acids long. CDR3 region: CASSQAGTGDVEQYF. The CDR3 region has the DNA TGCGCCAGCAGCCAAGCCGGGACAGGGGATGTGGAGCAGTACTTC.

The gene calls are TRBV4-1 and TRBJ2-1; 8 bases fit TRBD1. V lost 6 bases to trimming and J lost 0 bases; unmatched junction nucleotides: 10. This CDR3 is built from 17 residues. Germline V gene lookup returns CDR1 MGHRA and CDR2 YSYEKL. CDR3 nucleotides: TGCGCCAGCAGACTCGGGACAGGCGACAGCTCCTACAATGAGCAGTTCTTC. It is translated as CASRLGTGDSSYNEQFF.

CDR3 sequence: CASSLTPSGGETQYF. DNA of the CDR3: TGTGCCAGCAGCTTAACGCCTAGCGGTGGGGAGACCCAGTACTTC. The chain carries TRBV7-8 and TRBJ2-5; 7 nucleotides match TRBD2. The CDR3 length is 15 residues. Trimming at V came to 2 bases and at J to 5 bases, leaving 8 bases not matched to a gene. Per germline, CDR1 SGHVS and CDR2 FQNEAQ. Combining the CDR3 with reference TRBV7-8 and TRBJ2-5 gives the whole variable domain GAGVSQSPRYKVAKRGQDVALRCDPISGHVSLFWYQQALGQGPEFLTYFQNEAQLDKSGLPSDRFFAERPEGSVSTLKIQRTQQEDSAVYLCASSLTPSGGETQYFGPGTRLLVL.

V and J are TRBV4-3 and TRBJ2-1, with TRBD2 identical over 9 bases. The CDR3 runs to 15 residues. Trimming took 4 bases from V and 12 from J; bases not matched to a gene: 13. Germline CDR1 is LGHNA and CDR2 is YSLEER. CDR3 in DNA: TGCGCCAGCAGCCGGACTAGCGAGGGGACGGGCCGGCAGTTCTTC. Its protein product is CASSRTSEGTGRQFF.